A selection of T cell receptor beta chains follows, all from one sample in a study of cytomegalovirus exposure and HLA in healthy donors. Only in-frame clones appear in the TCRdb table, and some are missing; sequencing was by immunoSEQ multiplex PCR. The sample includes 140,000 to 150,000 clones, roughly 79% seen only once; the top ten take 9.7%. Sequences were obtained from PBMCs. Receptor source: a woman aged 55-70 years in good health and CMV-seropositive. The CDR3 runs from the conserved cysteine through the conserved F or W. D genes are given only for firm matches. Size is stated for part of the rows, as once, few or many counts, or as a class when the clone is expanded.

CDR3: CASRLLHRGEQYF
DNA: TGTGCCAGCCGGCTGCTCCACCGAGGTGAGCAGTACTTC
J: TRBJ2-7
size: -
V: TRBV2
D: -

CDR3: CASRLLGQGARVPSKNIQYF
DNA: TGTGCCAGCAGGCTGTTAGGACAGGGGGCAAGGGTCCCGTCCAAAAACATTCAGTACTTC
J: TRBJ2-4
size: -
V: TRBV7-4
D: TRBD1

CDR3: CASSPAPGQPQHF
DNA: TGTGCCAGCAGCCCTGCCCCGGGGCAGCCCCAGCATTTT
J: TRBJ1-5
size: -
V: TRBV7-2
D: -

CDR3: CASSLGAGDIETQYF
DNA: TGTGCCAGCAGCTTAGGGGCAGGGGACATCGAGACCCAGTACTTC
J: TRBJ2-5
size: -
V: TRBV11-1
D: -

CDR3: CASSWQFNEKLFF
DNA: TGTGCCAGCAGTTGGCAGTTTAATGAAAAACTGTTTTTT
J: TRBJ1-4
size: -
V: TRBV2
D: -

CDR3: CASSPGSTDTQYF
DNA: TGTGCCAGCTCACCAGGCAGCACAGATACGCAGTATTTT
J: TRBJ2-3
size: -
V: TRBV18
D: -

CDR3: CASSATGGPQPEQYF
DNA: TGTGCCAGCAGTGCCACGGGAGGGCCTCAACCCGAGCAGTACTTC
J: TRBJ2-7
size: -
V: TRBV6-5
D: TRBD2

CDR3: CASSQGARVDEKLFF
DNA: TGTGCCAGCAGCCAAGGGGCCAGGGTTGATGAAAAACTGTTTTTT
J: TRBJ1-4
size: -
V: TRBV4-2
D: -

CDR3: CASSLEKSPGNTEAFF
DNA: TGTGCCAGCAGCTTAGAGAAGTCCCCGGGGAACACTGAAGCTTTCTTT
J: TRBJ1-1
size: -
V: TRBV7-9
D: -

CDR3: CASSLGQGPTKNIQYF
DNA: TGCGCCAGCAGCTTGGGACAGGGGCCAACCAAAAACATTCAGTACTTC
J: TRBJ2-4
size: -
V: TRBV5-1
D: TRBD1

CDR3: CASSIPGRATNYGYTF
DNA: TGTGCCAGTAGTATCCCCGGCAGGGCGACTAACTATGGCTACACCTTC
J: TRBJ1-2
size: -
V: TRBV19
D: -

CDR3: CASSPGLASSTDTQYF
DNA: TGTGCCAGCAGCCCCGGGTTAGCGTCCAGCACAGATACGCAGTATTTT
J: TRBJ2-3
size: -
V: TRBV9
D: -

CDR3: CASSLEGDNYEQYF
DNA: TGTGCCAGCAGCTTGGAGGGGGACAACTACGAGCAGTACTTC
J: TRBJ2-7
size: -
V: TRBV5-4
D: -

CDR3: CASSYRGSNQPQHF
DNA: TGTGCCAGTAGTTACAGAGGGAGCAATCAGCCCCAGCATTTT
J: TRBJ1-5
size: -
V: TRBV19
D: -

CDR3: CASLGGGFGTEAFF
DNA: TGTGCCAGCCTTGGGGGAGGATTTGGTACTGAAGCTTTCTTT
J: TRBJ1-1
size: few
V: TRBV2
D: -

CDR3: CASSPRGNYGYTF
DNA: TGTGCCAGCAGCCCGAGGGGGAACTATGGCTACACCTTC
J: TRBJ1-2
size: -
V: TRBV7-6
D: -

CDR3: CASSVTPQGWDTIYF
DNA: TGTGCCAGCAGCGTGACCCCACAGGGGTGGGACACCATATATTTT
J: TRBJ1-3
size: -
V: TRBV9
D: TRBD1

CDR3: CASSDLALSSYNEQFF
DNA: TGTGCCAGCAGTGATCTAGCGTTAAGCTCCTACAATGAGCAGTTCTTC
J: TRBJ2-1
size: -
V: TRBV25-1
D: -

CDR3: CASSPGTGGFGYTF
DNA: TGTGCCAGCAGTCCCGGGACAGGGGGCTTTGGCTACACCTTC
J: TRBJ1-2
size: -
V: TRBV27
D: TRBD1

CDR3: CASSFLAEGSYTDTQYF
DNA: TGCGCCAGCAGCTTCCTAGCGGAAGGCTCATACACAGATACGCAGTATTTT
J: TRBJ2-3
size: -
V: TRBV5-1
D: TRBD2

CDR3: CATAVGGGAYEQYF
DNA: TGTGCCACAGCCGTAGGAGGTGGGGCCTACGAGCAGTACTTC
J: TRBJ2-7
size: -
V: TRBV6-6
D: -

CDR3: CAWSVSDEQFF
DNA: TGTGCCTGGAGTGTCAGCGATGAGCAGTTCTTC
J: TRBJ2-1
size: -
V: TRBV30
D: -

CDR3: CASSLVDSTAYEQYF
DNA: TGTGCCAGCAGCTTAGTTGACTCAACGGCCTACGAGCAGTACTTC
J: TRBJ2-7
size: -
V: TRBV7-6
D: -

CDR3: CASRSTQIYEQYF
DNA: TGCGCCAGCAGGAGCACACAGATCTACGAGCAGTACTTC
J: TRBJ2-7
size: -
V: TRBV5-1
D: -

CDR3: CATGGGNIQYF
DNA: TGTGCCACAGGAGGCGGCAACATTCAGTACTTC
J: TRBJ2-4
size: -
V: TRBV10-3
D: -

CDR3: CASSLAGGHYNEQFF
DNA: TGTGCCAGCAGCTTAGCGGGAGGCCACTACAATGAGCAGTTCTTC
J: TRBJ2-1
size: -
V: TRBV7-8
D: -

CDR3: CASSIRTSVNMGSSYNEQFF
DNA: TGTGCCAGCAGCATTAGGACTAGCGTGAACATGGGTAGCTCCTACAATGAGCAGTTCTTC
J: TRBJ2-1
size: -
V: TRBV9
D: TRBD2

CDR3: CASSPPRTSGRPDTQYF
DNA: TGTGCCAGCAGCCCCCCCCGCACTAGCGGGAGGCCAGATACGCAGTATTTT
J: TRBJ2-3
size: -
V: TRBV13
D: TRBD2

CDR3: CASSDGQGYEQYF
DNA: TGTGCCAGCAGTGACGGACAGGGGTACGAGCAGTACTTC
J: TRBJ2-7
size: -
V: TRBV6-1
D: TRBD1

CDR3: CASSPVWGREQYF
DNA: TGTGCCAGCAGTCCCGTTTGGGGCCGCGAGCAGTACTTC
J: TRBJ2-7
size: once
V: TRBV2
D: -

CDR3: CASSSPTGGTEKLFF
DNA: TGTGCCAGCAGTTCTCCAACAGGGGGCACTGAAAAACTGTTTTTT
J: TRBJ1-4
size: few
V: TRBV28
D: TRBD1

CDR3: CASSDPGAYNEQFF
DNA: TGTGCCAGCAGTGATCCGGGGGCCTACAATGAGCAGTTCTTC
J: TRBJ2-1
size: -
V: TRBV25-1
D: -

CDR3: CASSLDGQGREETQYF
DNA: TGCGCCAGCAGCTTGGACGGACAGGGGAGGGAAGAGACCCAGTACTTC
J: TRBJ2-5
size: -
V: TRBV5-1
D: TRBD1

CDR3: CASSLRQGAGSNQPQHF
DNA: TGTGCCAGCAGTTTAAGGCAGGGGGCTGGGAGCAATCAGCCCCAGCATTTT
J: TRBJ1-5
size: -
V: TRBV27
D: TRBD1

CDR3: CASSRQLFSGNTIYF
DNA: TGTGCCAGCAGCCGACAGCTATTCTCTGGAAACACCATATATTTT
J: TRBJ1-3
size: -
V: TRBV6-5
D: -

CDR3: CASSSTRNIQYF
DNA: TGTGCCAGCAGCTCAACTAGGAATATCCAGTACTTC
J: TRBJ2-5
size: -
V: TRBV5-6
D: -

CDR3: CSVGAGRSITDTQYF
DNA: TGCAGCGTTGGAGCAGGGAGGTCGATCACAGATACGCAGTATTTT
J: TRBJ2-3
size: few
V: TRBV29-1
D: -